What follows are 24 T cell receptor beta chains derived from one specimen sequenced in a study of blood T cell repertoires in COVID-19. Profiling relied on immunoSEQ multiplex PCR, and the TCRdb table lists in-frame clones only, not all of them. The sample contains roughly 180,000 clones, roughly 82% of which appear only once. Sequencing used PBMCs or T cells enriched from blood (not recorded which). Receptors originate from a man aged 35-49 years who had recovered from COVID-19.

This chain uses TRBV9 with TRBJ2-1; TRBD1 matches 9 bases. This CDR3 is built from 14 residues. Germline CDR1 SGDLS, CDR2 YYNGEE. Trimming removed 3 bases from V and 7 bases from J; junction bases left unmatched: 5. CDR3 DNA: TGTGCCAGCAGCGCGGGACAGGGCAGGAATGAGCAGTTCTTC. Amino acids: CASSAGQGRNEQFF.

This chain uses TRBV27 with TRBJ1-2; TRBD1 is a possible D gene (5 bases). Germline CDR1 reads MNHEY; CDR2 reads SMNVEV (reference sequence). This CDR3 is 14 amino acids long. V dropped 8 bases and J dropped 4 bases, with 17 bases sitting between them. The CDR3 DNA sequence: TGTGCCAGCGCAACAGGCTGGGTCGGCTATGGCTACACCTTC. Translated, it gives CASATGWVGYGYTF.

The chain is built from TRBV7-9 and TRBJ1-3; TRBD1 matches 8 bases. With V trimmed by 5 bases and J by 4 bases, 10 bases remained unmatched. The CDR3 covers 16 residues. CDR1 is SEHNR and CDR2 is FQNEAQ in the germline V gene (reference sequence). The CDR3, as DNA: TGTGCCAGCAGCCCTGGACAGGGCCCGGGCGGAAACACCATATATTTT. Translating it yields CASSPGQGPGGNTIYF.

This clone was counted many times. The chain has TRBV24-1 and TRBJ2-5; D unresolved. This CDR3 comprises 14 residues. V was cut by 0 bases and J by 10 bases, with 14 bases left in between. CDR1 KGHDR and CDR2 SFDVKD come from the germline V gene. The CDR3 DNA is TGTGCCACCAGTGATTTGAGCGCCTCGCGATACCAGTACTTC. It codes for CATSDLSASRYQYF.

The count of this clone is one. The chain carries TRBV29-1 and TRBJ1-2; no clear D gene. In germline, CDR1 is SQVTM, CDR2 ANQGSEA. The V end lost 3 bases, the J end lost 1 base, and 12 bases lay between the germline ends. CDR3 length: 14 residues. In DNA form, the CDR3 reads TGCAGCGTTGATGGGCAGCTCGATAACTATGGCTACACCTTC. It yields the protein CSVDGQLDNYGYTF.

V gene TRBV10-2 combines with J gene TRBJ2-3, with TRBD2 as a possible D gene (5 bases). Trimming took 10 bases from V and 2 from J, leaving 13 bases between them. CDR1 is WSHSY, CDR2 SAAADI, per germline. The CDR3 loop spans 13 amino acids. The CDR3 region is CAIEGAATDTQYF. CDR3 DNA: TGCGCCATCGAGGGAGCGGCCACAGATACGCAGTATTTT.

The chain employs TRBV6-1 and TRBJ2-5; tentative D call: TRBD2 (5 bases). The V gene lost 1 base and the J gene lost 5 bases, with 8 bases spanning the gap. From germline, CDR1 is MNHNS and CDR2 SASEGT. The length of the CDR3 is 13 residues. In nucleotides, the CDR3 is TGTGCCAGCAGTGAAGTGGTAGCGGAGACCCAGTACTTC. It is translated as CASSEVVAETQYF.

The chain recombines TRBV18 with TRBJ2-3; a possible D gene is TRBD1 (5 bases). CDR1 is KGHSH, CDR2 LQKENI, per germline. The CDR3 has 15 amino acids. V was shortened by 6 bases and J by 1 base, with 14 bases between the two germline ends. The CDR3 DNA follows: TGTGCCAGCTCGCGTAGGGGTTCTGGCACAGATACGCAGTATTTT. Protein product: CASSRRGSGTDTQYF.

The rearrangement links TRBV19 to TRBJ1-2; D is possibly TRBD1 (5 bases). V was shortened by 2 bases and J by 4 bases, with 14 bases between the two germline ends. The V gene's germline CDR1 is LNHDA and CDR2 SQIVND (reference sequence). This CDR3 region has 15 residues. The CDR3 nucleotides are TGTGCCAGTAGTATACGGGGGGTTAACGGCTATGGCTACACCTTC. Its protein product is CASSIRGVNGYGYTF.

Here the CDR3 DNA reads TGTGCCAGTAGTACTTACGAACGGGGAAACACCATATATTTT. This sequence encodes CASSTYERGNTIYF. The chain links TRBV19 to TRBJ1-3; no reliable D call. Trimming left V 4 bases short and J 4 bases short, with 11 bases between. The germline CDR1 and CDR2 sequences are LNHDA and SQIVND (reference sequence). The CDR3 has 14 amino acids. Looking up the rest from reference TRBV19 and TRBJ1-3 gives the full variable domain: DGGITQSPKYLFRKEGQNVTLSCEQNLNHDAMYWYRQDPGQGLRLIYYSQIVNDFQKGDIAEGYSVSREKKESFPLTVTSAQKNPTAFYLCASSTYERGNTIYFGEGSWLTVV.

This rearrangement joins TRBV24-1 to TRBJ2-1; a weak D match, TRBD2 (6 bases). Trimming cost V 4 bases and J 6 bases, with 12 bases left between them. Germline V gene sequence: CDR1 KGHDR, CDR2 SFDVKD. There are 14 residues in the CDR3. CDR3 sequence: CATSEPSESNEQFF. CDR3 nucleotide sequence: TGTGCCACCAGTGAACCTAGCGAGAGCAATGAGCAGTTCTTC.

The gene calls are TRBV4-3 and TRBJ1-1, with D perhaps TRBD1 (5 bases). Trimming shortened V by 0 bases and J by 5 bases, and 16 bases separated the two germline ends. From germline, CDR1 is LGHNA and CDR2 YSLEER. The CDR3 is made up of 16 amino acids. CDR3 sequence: CASSQDLGGGGTEAFF. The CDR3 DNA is TGCGCCAGCAGCCAAGATTTGGGCGGGGGAGGGACTGAAGCTTTCTTT.

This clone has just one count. CDR3 loop: CASSLRKEETQYF. Written as DNA, the CDR3 is TGTGCCAGCAGCTTGAGAAAAGAAGAGACCCAGTACTTC. The chain recombines TRBV7-8 with TRBJ2-5, with unresolved D. Per the germline V gene, CDR1 is SGHVS and CDR2 is FQNEAQ. Trimming shortened V by 3 bases and J by 3 bases, and 8 bases separated the two germline ends. The CDR3 has 13 residues.

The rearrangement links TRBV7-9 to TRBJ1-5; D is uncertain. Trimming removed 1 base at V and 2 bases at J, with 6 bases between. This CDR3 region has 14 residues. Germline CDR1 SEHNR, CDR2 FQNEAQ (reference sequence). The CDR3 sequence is CASSLGEGNQPQHF. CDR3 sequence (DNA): TGTGCCAGCAGCTTAGGTGAGGGCAATCAGCCCCAGCATTTT.

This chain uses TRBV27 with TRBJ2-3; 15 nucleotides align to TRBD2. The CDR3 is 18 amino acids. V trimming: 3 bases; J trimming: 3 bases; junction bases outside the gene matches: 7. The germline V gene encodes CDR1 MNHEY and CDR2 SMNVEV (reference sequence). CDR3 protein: CASSFRGLAGGGTDTQYF. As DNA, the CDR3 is TGTGCCAGCAGTTTTAGGGGACTAGCGGGAGGTGGAACAGATACGCAGTATTTT.

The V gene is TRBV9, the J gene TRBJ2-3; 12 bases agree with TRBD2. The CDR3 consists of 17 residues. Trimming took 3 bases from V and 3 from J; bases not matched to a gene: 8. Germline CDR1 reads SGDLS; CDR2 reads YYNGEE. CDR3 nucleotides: TGTGCCAGCAGCGCCGGGCTAGCGGGAGGGTTGACAGATACGCAGTATTTT. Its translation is CASSAGLAGGLTDTQYF.

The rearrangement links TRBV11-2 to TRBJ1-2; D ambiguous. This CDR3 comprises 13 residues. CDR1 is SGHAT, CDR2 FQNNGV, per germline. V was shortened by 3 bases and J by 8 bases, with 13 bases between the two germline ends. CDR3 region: CASSLFQAGGYTF. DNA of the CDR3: TGTGCCAGCAGCTTGTTCCAGGCGGGCGGCTACACCTTC.

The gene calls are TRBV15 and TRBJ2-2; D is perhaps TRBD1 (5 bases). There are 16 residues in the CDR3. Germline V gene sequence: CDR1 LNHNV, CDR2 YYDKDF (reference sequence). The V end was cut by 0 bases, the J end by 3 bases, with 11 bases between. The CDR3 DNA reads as TGTGCCACCAGCAGAGATCTCAGGGCGCACACCGGGGAGCTGTTTTTT. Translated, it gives CATSRDLRAHTGELFF.

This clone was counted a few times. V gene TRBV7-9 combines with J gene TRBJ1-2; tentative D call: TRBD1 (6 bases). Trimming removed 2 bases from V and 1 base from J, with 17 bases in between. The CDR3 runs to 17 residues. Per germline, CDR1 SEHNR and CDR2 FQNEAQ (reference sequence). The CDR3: CASSLTRGQGHNYGYTF. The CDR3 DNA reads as TGTGCCAGCAGCTTAACTCGAGGGCAGGGACATAACTATGGCTACACCTTC.

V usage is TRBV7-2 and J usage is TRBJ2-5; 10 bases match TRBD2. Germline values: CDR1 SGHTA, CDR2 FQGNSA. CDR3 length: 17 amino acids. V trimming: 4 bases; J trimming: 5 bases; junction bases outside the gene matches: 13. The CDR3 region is CASSSRRSSGRTETQYF. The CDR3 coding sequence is TGTGCCAGCAGCTCCCGACGTTCTAGCGGGAGAACGGAGACCCAGTACTTC.

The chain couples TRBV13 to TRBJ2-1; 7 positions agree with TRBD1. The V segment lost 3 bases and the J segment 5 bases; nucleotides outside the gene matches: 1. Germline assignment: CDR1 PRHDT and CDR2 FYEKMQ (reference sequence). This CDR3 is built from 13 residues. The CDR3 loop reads CASSFGQDNEQFF. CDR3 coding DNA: TGTGCCAGCAGCTTTGGACAGGACAATGAGCAGTTCTTC.

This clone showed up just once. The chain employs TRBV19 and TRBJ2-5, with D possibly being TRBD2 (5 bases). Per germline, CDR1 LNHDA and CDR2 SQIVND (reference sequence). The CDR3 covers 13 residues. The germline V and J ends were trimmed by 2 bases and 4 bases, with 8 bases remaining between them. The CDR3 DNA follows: TGTGCCAGTAGTATACTTGAGGGAGAGACCCAGTACTTC. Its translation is CASSILEGETQYF. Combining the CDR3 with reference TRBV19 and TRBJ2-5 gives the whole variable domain DGGITQSPKYLFRKEGQNVTLSCEQNLNHDAMYWYRQDPGQGLRLIYYSQIVNDFQKGDIAEGYSVSREKKESFPLTVTSAQKNPTAFYLCASSILEGETQYFGPGTRLLVL.

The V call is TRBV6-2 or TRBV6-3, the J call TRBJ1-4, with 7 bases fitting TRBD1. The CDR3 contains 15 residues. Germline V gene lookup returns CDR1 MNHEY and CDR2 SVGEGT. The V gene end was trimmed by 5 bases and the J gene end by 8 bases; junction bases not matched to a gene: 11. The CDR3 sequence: CASSRTGAGPEKLFF. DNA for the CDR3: TGTGCCAGCAGTCGAACAGGGGCCGGCCCGGAAAAACTGTTTTTT.

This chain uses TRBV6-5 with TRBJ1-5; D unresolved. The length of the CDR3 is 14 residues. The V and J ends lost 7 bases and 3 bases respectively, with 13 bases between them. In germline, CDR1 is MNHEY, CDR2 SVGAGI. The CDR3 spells CASKGGIFNQPQHF. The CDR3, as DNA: TGTGCCAGCAAAGGCGGAATCTTCAATCAGCCCCAGCATTTT.